Listed below are T cell receptor beta chains from one sample, sequenced in a study of blood T cell repertoires in COVID-19. Libraries were prepared by immunoSEQ multiplex PCR; TCRdb keeps only in-frame clonotypes and omits some of them. Altogether around 250,000 clones are present, around four fifths being singletons, with the ten largest covering over 4.5%. Sample: peripheral blood. The receptors were sampled from a man aged 55 to 70 who had recovered from COVID-19. Each CDR3 is given with its conserved first and last residue. Each record gives: clone size, V gene, D gene, J gene, CDR3 protein, CDR3 DNA. A D gene is named only where the DNA matches it firmly. Size tells how often a clone was seen (once, few, many) or the class of an expanded clone, and some rows leave it out.

NA	TRBV4-1	TRBD2	TRBJ2-3	CASSPRLAASTDTQYF	TGCGCCAGCAGCCCCCGTCTAGCGGCTAGCACAGATACGCAGTATTTT
once	TRBV11-1	NA	TRBJ2-1	CASSLAGGGLNEQFF	TGTGCCAGCAGCTTAGCGGGAGGGGGACTCAATGAGCAGTTCTTC
NA	TRBV19	NA	TRBJ2-7	CASSTRGRGINEQYF	TGTGCCAGTAGTACTCGGGGCAGGGGCATCAACGAGCAGTACTTC
NA	TRBV6-1	TRBD1	TRBJ1-3	CASSEGQGRISMHGNTIYF	TGTGCCAGCAGTGAGGGACAGGGAAGGATCTCGATGCATGGAAACACCATATATTTT
NA	TRBV5-4	NA	TRBJ1-5	CASSFPLIGNQPQHF	TGTGCCAGCAGCTTCCCACTAATCGGGAATCAGCCCCAGCATTTT
NA	TRBV6-5	NA	TRBJ1-3	CASSSTASSGNTIYF	TGTGCCAGCAGTTCGACAGCCAGCTCTGGAAACACCATATATTTT
few	TRBV10-1	NA	TRBJ2-5	CASSGFGGETQYF	TGCGCCAGCAGTGGATTTGGGGGGGAGACCCAGTACTTC
NA	TRBV28	TRBD1	TRBJ2-1	CASSLDRLINEQFF	TGTGCCAGCAGTTTGGACAGGTTAATCAATGAGCAGTTCTTC
NA	TRBV5-1	NA	TRBJ2-5	CASSLGGYQETQYF	TGCGCCAGCAGCTTGGGAGGGTACCAAGAGACCCAGTACTTC
NA	TRBV6-5	TRBD1	TRBJ2-5	CASRIQGARETQYF	TGTGCCAGCAGGATACAGGGGGCCCGGGAGACCCAGTACTTC
NA	TRBV28	NA	TRBJ2-3	CASLQGTDTQYF	TGTGCCAGTCTGCAGGGAACAGATACGCAGTATTTT
NA	TRBV30	TRBD1	TRBJ1-3	CAWGRGSTISGNTIYF	TGTGCCTGGGGCAGGGGGAGTACAATCTCTGGAAACACCATATATTTT
NA	TRBV6-5	TRBD1	TRBJ1-3	CASSSRGGTGNTIYF	TGTGCCAGCAGTTCACGAGGGGGCACTGGAAACACCATATATTTT
NA	TRBV3-1/TRBV3-2	NA	TRBJ1-3	CASSPAGVGNTIYF	TGTGCCAGCAGCCCCGCAGGGGTTGGAAACACCATATATTTT
few	TRBV10-1	NA	TRBJ2-7	CASSESLYREQYF	TGCGCCAGCAGTGAGTCGTTGTATCGCGAGCAGTACTTC
NA	TRBV5-1	TRBD1	TRBJ2-2	CASSGRTGAAGELFF	TGCGCCAGCAGCGGACGGACAGGGGCCGCCGGGGAGCTGTTTTTT
NA	TRBV18	NA	TRBJ1-2	CASSAQGSSYGYTF	TGTGCCAGCTCAGCCCAGGGGTCGAGCTATGGCTACACCTTC
NA	TRBV20-1	TRBD2	TRBJ2-2	CSASRLAGGTGELFF	TGCAGTGCTAGTAGGCTAGCGGGGGGCACCGGGGAGCTGTTTTTT
NA	TRBV7-2	NA	TRBJ1-5	CASSSGAVNNQPQHF	TGTGCCAGCAGCTCAGGCGCAGTCAACAATCAGCCCCAGCATTTT
NA	TRBV5-1	TRBD1	TRBJ1-1	CASSLRQGAPEAFF	TGCGCCAGCAGCCTAAGGCAGGGGGCGCCTGAAGCTTTCTTT
once	TRBV18	TRBD2	TRBJ2-3	CASSPQSGGLSTDTQYF	TGTGCCAGCTCACCCCAGAGCGGGGGGCTTAGCACAGATACGCAGTATTTT
NA	TRBV2	TRBD2	TRBJ2-3	CASRDIAGRDTDTQYF	TGTGCCAGCAGGGATATAGCGGGGAGGGACACAGATACGCAGTATTTT
NA	TRBV29-1	NA	TRBJ1-1	CSVDRGPNTEAFF	TGCAGCGTTGACAGGGGCCCGAACACTGAAGCTTTCTTT
NA	TRBV29-1	TRBD1	TRBJ1-4	CSVAGTANEKLFF	TGCAGCGTGGCCGGGACAGCGAATGAAAAACTGTTTTTT
NA	TRBV7-6	NA	TRBJ2-2	CASSLRQTGELFF	TGTGCCAGCAGCTTAAGACAGACCGGGGAGCTGTTTTTT
NA	TRBV11-2	NA	TRBJ1-1	CASSPRQDTEAFF	TGTGCCAGCAGCCCCCGACAGGACACTGAAGCTTTCTTT
once	TRBV7-3	NA	TRBJ2-3	CASSRSAGYTDTQYF	TGTGCCAGCAGCCGCTCCGCGGGGTATACAGATACGCAGTATTTT
NA	TRBV10-3	NA	TRBJ1-2	CAISDRVSNYGYTF	TGTGCCATCAGTGACAGGGTTTCTAACTATGGCTACACCTTC
NA	TRBV5-4	TRBD1	TRBJ1-4	CASSTDRGQAKLFF	TGTGCCAGCAGCACGGACAGGGGGCAGGCAAAACTGTTTTTT
NA	TRBV5-6	TRBD1	TRBJ2-7	CASSLVSGGEQYF	TGTGCCAGCAGCTTGGTGTCAGGGGGCGAGCAGTACTTC
NA	TRBV2	TRBD2	TRBJ2-7	CASSELAGVNEQYF	TGTGCCAGCAGTGAACTAGCGGGGGTAAACGAGCAGTACTTC
NA	TRBV14	NA	TRBJ2-7	CASSQGWGTASSYEQYF	TGTGCCAGCAGCCAAGGGTGGGGGACTGCTAGCTCCTACGAGCAGTACTTC
NA	TRBV5-1	TRBD2	TRBJ2-5	CASSPGLAQQETQYF	TGCGCCAGCAGCCCGGGACTAGCGCAACAAGAGACCCAGTACTTC
NA	TRBV27	NA	TRBJ1-5	CASAGIYSNQPQHF	TGTGCCAGTGCAGGAATTTATAGCAATCAGCCCCAGCATTTT
NA	TRBV29-1	TRBD2	TRBJ2-5	CSVPGGRAGAQYF	TGCAGCGTACCCGGGGGGAGGGCTGGGGCCCAGTACTTC
NA	TRBV7-8	TRBD1	TRBJ2-7	CASSLGWGTGPAEQYF	TGTGCCAGCAGCTTAGGTTGGGGGACAGGGCCGGCCGAGCAGTACTTC
once	TRBV6-6	TRBD2	TRBJ2-3	CASAYTPGGRTDTQYF	TGTGCCAGCGCTTACACCCCGGGGGGGAGAACAGATACGCAGTATTTT
NA	TRBV5-1	NA	TRBJ1-2	CASSLSGTNYGYTF	TGCGCCAGCAGCTTGTCAGGGACTAACTATGGCTACACCTTC